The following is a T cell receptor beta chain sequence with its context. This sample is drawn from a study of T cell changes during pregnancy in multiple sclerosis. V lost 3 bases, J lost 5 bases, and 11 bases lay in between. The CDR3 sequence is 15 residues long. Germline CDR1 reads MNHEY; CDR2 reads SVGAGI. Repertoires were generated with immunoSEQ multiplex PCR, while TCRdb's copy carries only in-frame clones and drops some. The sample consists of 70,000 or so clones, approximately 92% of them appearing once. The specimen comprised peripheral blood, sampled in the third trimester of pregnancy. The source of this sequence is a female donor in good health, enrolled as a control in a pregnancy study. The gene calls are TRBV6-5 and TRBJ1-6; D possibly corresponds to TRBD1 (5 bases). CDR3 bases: TGTGCCAGCAGTTATACCGGGGGGGATAATTCACCCCTCCACTTT. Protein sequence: CASSYTGGDNSPLHF.